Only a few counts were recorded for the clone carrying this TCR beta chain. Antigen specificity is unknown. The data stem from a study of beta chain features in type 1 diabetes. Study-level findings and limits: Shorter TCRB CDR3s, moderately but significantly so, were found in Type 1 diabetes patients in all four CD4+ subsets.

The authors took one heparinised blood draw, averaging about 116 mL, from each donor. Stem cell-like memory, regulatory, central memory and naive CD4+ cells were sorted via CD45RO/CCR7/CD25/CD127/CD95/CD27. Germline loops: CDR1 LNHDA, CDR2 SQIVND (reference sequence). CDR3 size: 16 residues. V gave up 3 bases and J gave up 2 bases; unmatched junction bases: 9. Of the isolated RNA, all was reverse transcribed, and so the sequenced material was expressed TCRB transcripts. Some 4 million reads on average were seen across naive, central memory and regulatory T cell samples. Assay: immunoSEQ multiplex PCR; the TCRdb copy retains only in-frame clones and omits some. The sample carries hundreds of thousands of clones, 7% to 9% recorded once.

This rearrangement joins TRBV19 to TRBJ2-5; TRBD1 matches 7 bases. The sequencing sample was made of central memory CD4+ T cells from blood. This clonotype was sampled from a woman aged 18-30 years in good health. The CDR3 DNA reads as TGTGCCAGTAGTATCGGTGGGCACAGGGGACAAGAGACCCAGTACTTC. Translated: CASSIGGHRGQETQYF.